This T cell receptor (beta chain) originates from a study of blood T cell repertoires in COVID-19. Background on the study: There were acute and convalescent COVID-19 samples, and they came from the United States, Italy and Spain. T cells, B-cell-depleted T cells, or PBMCs provided the cDNA or gDNA that served as material.

Authors' processing steps: Nucleated cell counts were estimated from reference gene primer amplification. The data were produced by immunoSEQ multiplex PCR, yet TCRdb's version contains in-frame clones alone and is incomplete. That table is the source of V, J and clone size, and D and trimming were worked out from the DNA. The data hold approximately 74,000 clones, with 65% to 85% observed a single time. CDR3 length equals 11 residues. From germline, CDR1 is SQVTM and CDR2 ANQGSEA. Trimming removed 2 bases from V and 1 base from J, with 2 bases in between. What was sequenced was peripheral blood. This rearrangement joins TRBV29-1 to TRBJ1-2; D ambiguous. The receptor's source is a man of 80 years or more with active or convalescent COVID-19. CDR3 loop: CSVEYNYGYTF. CDR3 bases: TGCAGCGTTGAATATAACTATGGCTACACCTTC.